The clone carrying this T cell receptor beta chain was counted once. Antigen specificity is unknown. This specimen belongs to a study of shared clonotypes between healthy human individuals. Looking at the study overall: A donor's plate count was three for CD4 naive and three for CD4 memory; CD8 naive had two and CD8 memory one. Study-level findings and limits: Relative to memory subsets, naive subsets generally showed larger estimated richness. Shared clonotypes across all four donors exceeded non-shared ones in generation probability.

Clones were sequenced by immunoSEQ multiplex PCR, and TCRdb holds only the in-frame ones, with some missing. The data hold 2 million to 2.5 million clones, with approximately 96% observed a single time. The CDR3 runs 14 residues. The V gene's germline CDR1 is MNHEY and CDR2 SVGAGI. V was clipped by 6 bases and J by 4 bases, with 12 bases between them. Sequencing used naive CD4+ T cells sorted from blood. Subset: CD45RA+ positively selected. This TCR came from a man younger than 35 in good health. The chain recombines TRBV6-5 with TRBJ1-4, with D unresolved. The CDR3 here is CASSLTNFNEKLFF. In DNA, the CDR3 is TGTGCCAGCAGCTTGACAAATTTTAATGAAAAACTGTTTTTT.